This T cell receptor beta chain emerged from a study of blood T cell repertoires in COVID-19. Study details: There were acute and convalescent COVID-19 samples, and they came from the United States, Italy and Spain. T cells, B-cell-depleted T cells, or PBMCs provided the cDNA or gDNA that served as material.

In the authors' workflow: Counts of nucleated cells, estimated from reference gene primer amplification, were obtained. Clones were sequenced by immunoSEQ multiplex PCR, and TCRdb holds only the in-frame ones, with some missing. V and J calls and clone size are as listed in that table; D and trimming were resolved from the DNA. The sample holds 30,000 to 35,000 clones; roughly 90% are singletons and the top ten take 0.5% to 0.7%. The CDR3 sequence is 18 residues long. Germline-derived CDR1 and CDR2 are LNHDA and SQIVND (reference sequence). The germline V and J ends were trimmed by 7 bases and 2 bases, with 24 bases remaining between them.

The source material was peripheral blood. The rearrangement links TRBV19 to TRBJ1-5, with D perhaps matching TRBD1 (6 bases). The sequence derives from a woman in her thirties or forties with active or convalescent COVID-19. The CDR3, as DNA: TGTGCCAGTATCCCTTGGGGGGGCCACCAGGAAGGCAATCAGCCCCAGCATTTT. Amino acids: CASIPWGGHQEGNQPQHF. The full variable domain, rest sourced from reference TRBV19 and TRBJ1-5, is DGGITQSPKYLFRKEGQNVTLSCEQNLNHDAMYWYRQDPGQGLRLIYYSQIVNDFQKGDIAEGYSVSREKKESFPLTVTSAQKNPTAFYLCASIPWGGHQEGNQPQHFGDGTRLSIL.